This entry lists 27 T cell receptor beta chains sequenced from one sample in a study of T-cell reconstitution after alpha-beta-depleted transplantation in children. Unique molecular identifiers were incorporated into the prepared TCRbeta library. TCRdb called the PCR reads again in MiXCR, with one record for every CDR3 protein. The sample lists 700,000 to 950,000 distinct CDR3 sequences; under 20% were seen once. The sequencing here drew on PBMCs, mostly from graft donor cells, taken 360 days after TCRalphabeta/CD19-depleted stem cell transplant. The receptors stem from a male patient aged 10 to 17 who had a stem cell transplant for acute lymphoblastic leukemia, so the T cells may come from the graft donor.

This clonotype was counted only a few times. V usage is TRBV18 and J usage is TRBJ2-2, with a weak D call TRBD1 (6 bases). This CDR3 has 17 amino acids. The V and J ends lost 2 bases and 5 bases respectively, with 18 bases between them. The germline V gene has CDR1 KGHSH and CDR2 LQKENI. The CDR3 here is CASSPTGTGFRTGELFF. DNA of the CDR3: TGTGCCAGCTCACCAACAGGAACAGGGTTCAGGACCGGGGAGCTGTTTTTT.

This clonotype was counted only a few times. The CDR3 region is CASSFSPSGNEQFF. The CDR3 nucleotides read TGTGCCAGCAGTTTTTCACCTTCCGGCAATGAGCAGTTCTTC. The chain joins TRBV27 to TRBJ2-1; the D is unclear. Germline CDR1 reads MNHEY; CDR2 reads SMNVEV (reference sequence). The V and J ends lost 3 bases and 6 bases respectively, with 12 bases between them. CDR3 length: 14 amino acids.

This clonotype has ten or more counts. V is TRBV20-1 and J is TRBJ1-5; no clear D gene. The CDR3 is made up of 16 amino acids. V shed 0 bases and J shed 0 bases, with 12 bases lying between them. Germline V CDR1 and CDR2: DFQATT, SNEGSKA (reference sequence). This CDR3 reads CSARDPGYYSNQPQHF. The CDR3 DNA reads as TGCAGTGCTAGAGATCCGGGGTACTATAGCAATCAGCCCCAGCATTTT.

This clonotype has just a few counts. V is TRBV25-1 and J is TRBJ2-7, with TRBD1 matching 7 bases. Looked up from germline, CDR1 is MGHDK and CDR2 is SYGVNS. The CDR3 extends over 16 amino acids. Trimming at V came to 0 bases and at J to 3 bases, leaving 8 bases not matched to a gene. CDR3 DNA: TGTGCCAGCAGTGAATATCGGGACAGCGAGCTCTACGAGCAGTACTTC. Translated, it gives CASSEYRDSELYEQYF.

The CDR3 bases are TGTGCCAGCAGCTTGTTCAGGGTCAATGAGCAGTTCTTC. Its protein product is CASSLFRVNEQFF. The J gene is TRBJ2-1, the V gene TRBV7-9, with D perhaps TRBD1 (5 bases). Germline CDR1 SEHNR, CDR2 FQNEAQ (reference sequence). This CDR3 is 13 amino acids long. V dropped 3 bases and J dropped 6 bases, with 9 bases sitting between them.

This clonotype appeared a few times. The chain joins TRBV2 to TRBJ2-3; D may be TRBD2 (5 bases). Germline assignment: CDR1 SNHLY and CDR2 FYNNEI. CDR3 length: 12 amino acids. V shed 10 bases and J shed 2 bases, with 10 bases lying between them. CDR3 residues: CANLGNTDTQYF. CDR3 DNA: TGTGCCAACCTCGGGAACACAGATACGCAGTATTTT.

The chain is built from TRBV9 and TRBJ2-6; tentatively, D is TRBD1 or TRBD2 (5 bases each). The CDR3 runs to 16 residues. V was trimmed by 4 bases and J by 6 bases, leaving 17 bases between them. Germline V lookup: CDR1 SGDLS, CDR2 YYNGEE. CDR3: CASSPLTGREANVLTF. The CDR3 region has the DNA TGTGCCAGCAGCCCCTTAACGGGGCGCGAGGCCAACGTCCTGACTTTC.

V is TRBV7-8 and J is TRBJ2-1, with 10 nucleotides matching TRBD2. V was pared by 6 bases and J by 10 bases, with 6 bases of the junction left unmatched. The CDR3 spans 13 residues. In germline, CDR1 is SGHVS, CDR2 FQNEAQ. For the CDR3, the DNA is TGTGCCAGCAGGCCTAGCGGGAGCGGGGAGCAGTTCTTC. This translates into CASRPSGSGEQFF.

The table lists this clonotype with a few counts. The rearrangement uses TRBV14 and TRBJ2-1; no clear D gene. V shed 5 bases and J shed 2 bases, with 10 bases lying between them. The germline V gene encodes CDR1 SGHDN and CDR2 FVKESK. CDR3 length: 14 amino acids. The CDR3 DNA reads as TGTGCCAGCAGCGAAATGCCGACCTACAATGAGCAGTTCTTC. As protein: CASSEMPTYNEQFF.

The table lists this clonotype with a few counts. V is TRBV7-3 and J is TRBJ2-2, with 8 bases lining up with TRBD2. Germline V gene sequence: CDR1 SGHTA, CDR2 FQGTGA. CDR3 length: 14 residues. Losses at the gene ends were 7 bases for V and 5 bases for J; bases not matched to a gene: 6. CDR3 sequence reads: CASTTGTRTGELFF. CDR3 DNA: TGTGCCAGCACCACCGGGACTAGGACCGGGGAGCTGTTTTTT.

In this sample, this clonotype turned up a few times. The chain combines TRBV10-3 with TRBJ1-5, with D possibly matching TRBD1 (5 bases). V was trimmed by 2 bases and J by 7 bases, leaving 15 bases between them. CDR1 is ENHRY and CDR2 is SYGVKD in the germline V gene. This CDR3 is built from 15 residues. CDR3 in amino acids: CAISEDQGVWQPQHF. The CDR3 coding sequence is TGTGCCATCAGTGAGGACCAGGGAGTTTGGCAGCCCCAGCATTTT.

This clonotype turned up a few times. The V call is TRBV28, the J call TRBJ2-3; D remains unclear. The CDR3 is made up of 15 amino acids. V was cut by 3 bases and J by 2 bases, with 12 bases left in between. Germline values: CDR1 MDHEN, CDR2 SYDVKM. The CDR3 sequence is CASSLFSPDTDTQYF. The CDR3 nucleotides read TGTGCCAGCAGTTTGTTCTCGCCAGACACAGATACGCAGTATTTT.

The chain recombines TRBV15 with TRBJ2-5, with D perhaps matching TRBD2 (7 bases). V gave up 6 bases and J gave up 5 bases, with 25 bases separating them. Germline-derived CDR1 and CDR2 are LNHNV and YYDKDF (reference sequence). The CDR3 is made up of 17 amino acids. The CDR3 loop reads CATSPSRGARNRETQYF. The CDR3 DNA follows: TGTGCCACCAGTCCGAGCCGGGGGGCGAGGAATCGGGAGACCCAGTACTTC.

This clonotype has just a few counts. This sequence joins TRBV7-9 and TRBJ2-1, with 12 bases aligning to TRBD2. With V trimmed by 5 bases and J by 5 bases, 7 bases remained unmatched. Per germline, CDR1 SEHNR and CDR2 FQNEAQ (reference sequence). The CDR3 runs 16 residues. The CDR3 spells CASSQTSGRSHNEQFF. Written as DNA, the CDR3 is TGTGCCAGCAGCCAGACTAGCGGGAGATCCCACAATGAGCAGTTCTTC. The full variable domain, with the rest looked up from reference TRBV7-9 and TRBJ2-1, is DTGVSQNPRHKITKRGQNVTFRCDPISEHNRLYWYRQTLGQGPEFLTYFQNEAQLEKSRLLSDRFSAERPKGSFSTLEIQRTEQGDSAMYLCASSQTSGRSHNEQFFGPGTRLTVL.

Ten or more counts support this clonotype. The CDR3 DNA reads as TGTGCCAGCAGCCCCACCCGCGAAAGGGGGTATGGCTACACCTTC. Translation: CASSPTRERGYGYTF. The V and J genes are TRBV12-3 or TRBV12-4 and TRBJ1-2; possible D gene TRBD1, 6 bases. Trimming shortened V by 6 bases and J by 5 bases, and 19 bases separated the two germline ends. CDR3 size: 15 residues.

The table lists this clonotype with a few counts. Just one base apart from a much larger clone, this may be a read error. The CDR3 coding sequence is TGTGCCAGCAGTTTCGCAGCCACAGATACGCAGTATTTT. It specifies CASSFAATDTQYF. This chain links TRBV12-3 or TRBV12-4 with TRBJ2-3; D is undetermined. V was shortened by 3 bases and J by 2 bases, with 6 bases between the two germline ends. This CDR3 is built from 13 residues.

This clonotype was observed a handful of times. V and J are TRBV29-1 and TRBJ1-1; D is ambiguous. With 0 bases removed from V and 3 bases from J, the gap between germline ends came to 11 bases. Germline CDR1 SQVTM, CDR2 ANQGSEA. The length of the CDR3 is 14 residues. For the CDR3, the DNA is TGCAGCGTTGAAGATGCGGCTGTACACACTGAAGCTTTCTTT. This codes for CSVEDAAVHTEAFF.

CDR3 region: CASSVTRVEQYF. As DNA, the CDR3 is TGTGCCAGCAGTGTGACTCGTGTCGAGCAGTACTTC. This chain uses TRBV12-3 or TRBV12-4 with TRBJ2-7, with D unclear. Trimming cost V 5 bases and J 6 bases, with 11 bases left between them. The length of the CDR3 is 12 residues.

This clonotype was found a few times. This chain connects TRBV20-1 to TRBJ2-5, with a weak D call TRBD1 (5 bases). Germline CDR1 reads DFQATT; CDR2 reads SNEGSKA (reference sequence). Trimming left V 3 bases short and J 0 bases short, with 8 bases between. This CDR3 region has 13 residues. As DNA, the CDR3 is TGCAGTGCTAGTAGACAGAACCAAGAGACCCAGTACTTC. Its translation: CSASRQNQETQYF.

This chain uses TRBV9 with TRBJ2-7, with 10 bases that match TRBD1. Germline loops: CDR1 SGDLS, CDR2 YYNGEE. The CDR3 loop spans 15 amino acids. Trimming at V came to 4 bases and at J to 2 bases, leaving 6 bases not matched to a gene. The DNA of the CDR3 is TGTGCCAGCAGCCCGATGACAGGGGGCCCCTACGAGCAGTACTTC. Residues: CASSPMTGGPYEQYF. Full variable domain (outside the CDR3, taken from reference TRBV9 and TRBJ2-7): DSGVTQTPKHLITATGQRVTLRCSPRSGDLSVYWYQQSLDQGLQFLIQYYNGEERAKGNILERFSAQQFPDLHSELNLSSLELGDSALYFCASSPMTGGPYEQYFGPGTRLTVT.

The table lists this clonotype with many counts. V is TRBV11-1 and J is TRBJ2-1; no firm D call. The CDR3 length is 13 residues. V dropped 4 bases and J dropped 7 bases, with 11 bases sitting between them. Germline CDR1 reads SGHAT; CDR2 reads FQDESV (reference sequence). The CDR3, as DNA: TGTGCCAGCAGCTCCCGACAAGGGAATGAGCAGTTCTTC. This codes for CASSSRQGNEQFF.

This clonotype showed up just a few times. This chain joins TRBV5-1 and TRBJ1-2; TRBD1 agrees at 7 bases. Germline loops: CDR1 SGHRS, CDR2 YFSETQ. Trimming cost V 5 bases and J 5 bases; bases outside gene matches: 15. CDR3 size: 16 residues. The CDR3, as DNA: TGCGCCAGCAGTCCTCCGGGACAGTCCCCTTTATATGGCTACACCTTC. It codes for CASSPPGQSPLYGYTF.

The chain employs TRBV3-1 and TRBJ1-6; weak D call: TRBD1 (6 bases). V lost 8 bases and J lost 9, with 20 bases in between. CDR3 length: 15 amino acids. Looked up from germline, CDR1 is LGHDT and CDR2 is YNNKEL (reference sequence). CDR3 sequence (DNA): TGTGCCAGCTTGCCCGGTGACAGGAGGGGTTCACCCCTCCACTTT. Its translation: CASLPGDRRGSPLHF. The full variable domain, its missing parts supplied by reference TRBV3-1 and TRBJ1-6, is DTAVSQTPKYLVTQMGNDKSIKCEQNLGHDTMYWYKQDSKKFLKIMFSYNNKELIINETVPNRFSPKSPDKAHLNLHINSLELGDSAVYFCASLPGDRRGSPLHFGNGTRLTVT.

This clonotype was seen a few times. V and J are TRBV4-1 and TRBJ2-1; the D gene is possibly TRBD1 (6 bases). The germline V gene has CDR1 MGHRA and CDR2 YSYEKL. Between the trimmed V and J ends, which lost 4 bases and 7 bases, there was a span of 26 bases. The CDR3 is made up of 18 amino acids. For the CDR3, the DNA is TGCGCCAGCAGCCTACCTTCGGACAGACCCAGTTCTTTGAATGAGCAGTTCTTC. This translates into CASSLPSDRPSSLNEQFF.

This clonotype was seen only a few times. This chain links TRBV3-1 with TRBJ2-2; the D gene is possibly TRBD2 (5 bases). The germline CDR1 and CDR2 sequences are LGHDT and YNNKEL (reference sequence). Trimming removed 0 bases at V and 3 bases at J, with 8 bases between. This CDR3 is 15 amino acids long. The CDR3 sequence is CASSQELGDTGELFF. The DNA for the CDR3 is TGTGCCAGCAGCCAAGAACTGGGAGACACCGGGGAGCTGTTTTTT.

This clonotype has a handful of counts. The chain is built from TRBV25-1 and TRBJ1-1; 7 positions agree with TRBD1. This CDR3 has 15 amino acids. The V and J ends lost 3 bases and 4 bases, in that order; junction bases with no gene match: 8. CDR1 is MGHDK, CDR2 SYGVNS, per germline. This CDR3 is CASSEPRQGSTEAFF. The CDR3 coding sequence is TGTGCCAGCAGTGAGCCTAGACAGGGCAGCACTGAAGCTTTCTTT.

The gene calls are TRBV5-1 and TRBJ2-2, with a possible D match to TRBD1 (6 bases). From germline, CDR1 is SGHRS and CDR2 YFSETQ. CDR3 length: 17 residues. V was shortened by 5 bases and J by 0 bases, with 17 bases between the two germline ends. The CDR3 region has the DNA TGCGCCAGCAGATCTGACAGGCGAGCGTCGAACACCGGGGAGCTGTTTTTT. It translates to CASRSDRRASNTGELFF.